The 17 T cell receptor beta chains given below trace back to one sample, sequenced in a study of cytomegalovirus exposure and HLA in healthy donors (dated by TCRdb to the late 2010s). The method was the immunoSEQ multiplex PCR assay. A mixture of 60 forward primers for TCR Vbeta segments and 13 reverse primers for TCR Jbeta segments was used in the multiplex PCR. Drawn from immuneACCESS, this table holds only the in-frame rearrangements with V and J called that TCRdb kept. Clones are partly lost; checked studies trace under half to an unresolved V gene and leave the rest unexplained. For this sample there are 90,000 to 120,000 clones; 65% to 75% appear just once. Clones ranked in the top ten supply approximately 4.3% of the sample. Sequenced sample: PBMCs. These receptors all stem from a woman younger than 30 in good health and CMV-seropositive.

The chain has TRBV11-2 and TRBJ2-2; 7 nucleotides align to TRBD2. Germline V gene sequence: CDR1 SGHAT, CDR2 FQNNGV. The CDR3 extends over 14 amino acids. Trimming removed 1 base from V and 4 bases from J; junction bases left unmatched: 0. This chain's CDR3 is CASSLAGGTGELFF. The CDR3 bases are TGTGCCAGCAGCTTAGCGGGGGGCACCGGGGAGCTGTTTTTT.

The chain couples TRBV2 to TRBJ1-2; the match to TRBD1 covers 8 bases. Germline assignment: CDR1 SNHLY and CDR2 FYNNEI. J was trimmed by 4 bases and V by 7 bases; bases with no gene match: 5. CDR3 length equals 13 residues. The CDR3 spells CASTPQGAYGYTF. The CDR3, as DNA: TGTGCCAGCACTCCCCAGGGGGCCTATGGCTACACCTTC. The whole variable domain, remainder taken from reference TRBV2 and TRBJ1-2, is EPEVTQTPSHQVTQMGQEVILRCVPISNHLYFYWYRQILGQKVEFLVSFYNNEISEKSEIFDDQFSVERPDGSNFTLKIRSTKLEDSAMYFCASTPQGAYGYTFGSGTRLTVV.

Written as DNA, the CDR3 is TGTGCCAGCAGCTTCCTAGCGGGAGGCCTAAGGGCTACGCAGTATTTT. Translated, it gives CASSFLAGGLRATQYF. J is TRBJ2-3 and V is TRBV13; TRBD2 agrees at 11 bases. CDR1 and CDR2 (germline): PRHDT, FYEKMQ (reference sequence). The CDR3 has 16 residues. V shed 3 bases and J 8 bases; nucleotides not matched to a gene: 10.

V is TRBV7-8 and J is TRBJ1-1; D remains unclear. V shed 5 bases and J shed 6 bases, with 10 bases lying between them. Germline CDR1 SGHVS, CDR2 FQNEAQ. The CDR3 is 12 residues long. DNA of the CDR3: TGTGCCAGCAGCCCAATCCCCCCTGAAGCTTTCTTT. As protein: CASSPIPPEAFF.

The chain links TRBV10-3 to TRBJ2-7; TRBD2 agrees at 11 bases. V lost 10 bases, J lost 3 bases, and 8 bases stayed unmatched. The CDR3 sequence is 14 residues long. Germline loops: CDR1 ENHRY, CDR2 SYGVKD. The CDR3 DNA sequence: TGTGCCACAAAGACTAGCGGGACTCTCTACGAGCAGTACTTC. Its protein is CATKTSGTLYEQYF.

CDR3 coding DNA: TGTGCCAGCAGCACAAAAGGGGGCGGACAGCCAAATGAAAAACTGTTTTTT. Translated, it gives CASSTKGGGQPNEKLFF. V gene TRBV7-9 combines with J gene TRBJ1-4; 7 bases fit TRBD1. The length of the CDR3 is 17 residues. V dropped 5 bases and J dropped 5; count of bases not matched to a gene: 14. Germline CDR1 SEHNR, CDR2 FQNEAQ (reference sequence).

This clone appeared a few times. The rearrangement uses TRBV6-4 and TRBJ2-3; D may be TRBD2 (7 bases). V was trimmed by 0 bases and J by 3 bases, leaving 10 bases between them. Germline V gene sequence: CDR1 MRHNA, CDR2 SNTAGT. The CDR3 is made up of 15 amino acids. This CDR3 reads CASSDSGGHTDTQYF. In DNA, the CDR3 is TGTGCCAGCAGTGACTCGGGGGGGCATACAGATACGCAGTATTTT.

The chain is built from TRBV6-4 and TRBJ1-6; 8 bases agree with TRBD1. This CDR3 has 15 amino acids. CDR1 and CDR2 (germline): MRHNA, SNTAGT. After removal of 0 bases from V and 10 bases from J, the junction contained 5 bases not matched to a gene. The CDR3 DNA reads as TGTGCCAGCAGTGACTCCCAGGGGGCTCGGTCACCCCTCCACTTT. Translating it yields CASSDSQGARSPLHF.

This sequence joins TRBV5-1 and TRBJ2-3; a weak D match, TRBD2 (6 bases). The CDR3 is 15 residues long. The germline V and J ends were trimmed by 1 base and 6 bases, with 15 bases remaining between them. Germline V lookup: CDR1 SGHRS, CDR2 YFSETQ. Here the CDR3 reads CASSLSSVTADTQYF. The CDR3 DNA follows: TGCGCCAGCAGCTTGTCTAGCGTCACGGCGGATACGCAGTATTTT.

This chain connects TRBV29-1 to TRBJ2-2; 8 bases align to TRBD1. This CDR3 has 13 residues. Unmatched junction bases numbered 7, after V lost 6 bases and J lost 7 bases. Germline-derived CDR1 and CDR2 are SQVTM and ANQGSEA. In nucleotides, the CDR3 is TGCAGCGTGTCGACAGGGGATGGCGGGGAGCTGTTTTTT. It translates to CSVSTGDGGELFF.

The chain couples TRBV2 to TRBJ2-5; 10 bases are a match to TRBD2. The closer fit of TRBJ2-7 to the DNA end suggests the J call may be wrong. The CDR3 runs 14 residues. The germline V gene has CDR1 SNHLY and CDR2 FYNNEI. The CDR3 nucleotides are TGTGCCAGCAGTGAAATTAGCGGGAGGTACGAGCAGTACTTC. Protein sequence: CASSEISGRYEQYF.

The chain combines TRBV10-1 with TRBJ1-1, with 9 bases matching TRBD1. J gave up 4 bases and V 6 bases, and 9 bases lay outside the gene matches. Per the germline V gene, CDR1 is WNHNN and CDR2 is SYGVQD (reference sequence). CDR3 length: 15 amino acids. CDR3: CASREHRGRSTEAFF. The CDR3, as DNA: TGCGCCAGCAGGGAACACAGGGGGCGATCCACTGAAGCTTTCTTT.

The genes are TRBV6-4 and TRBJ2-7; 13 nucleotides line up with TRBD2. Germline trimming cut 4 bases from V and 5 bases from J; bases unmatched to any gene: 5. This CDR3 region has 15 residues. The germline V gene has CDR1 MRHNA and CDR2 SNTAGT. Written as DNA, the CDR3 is TGTGCCAGCAGTGCGGGACTAGCGGGACCCCACGAGCAGTACTTC. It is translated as CASSAGLAGPHEQYF.

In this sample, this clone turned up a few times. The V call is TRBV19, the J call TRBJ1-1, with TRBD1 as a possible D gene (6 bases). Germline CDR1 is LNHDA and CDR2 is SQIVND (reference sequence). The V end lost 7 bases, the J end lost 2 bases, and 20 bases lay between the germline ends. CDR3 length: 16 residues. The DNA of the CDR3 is TGTGCCAGTACTACCCCGAGGTTAGGGACAAACACTGAAGCTTTCTTT. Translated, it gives CASTTPRLGTNTEAFF.

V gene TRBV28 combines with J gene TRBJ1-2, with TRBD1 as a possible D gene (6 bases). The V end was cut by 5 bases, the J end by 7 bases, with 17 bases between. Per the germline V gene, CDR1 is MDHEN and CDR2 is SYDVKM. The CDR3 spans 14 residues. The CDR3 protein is CASSKTSGVGGYTF. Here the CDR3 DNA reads TGTGCCAGCAGTAAGACCTCAGGGGTAGGTGGCTACACCTTC.

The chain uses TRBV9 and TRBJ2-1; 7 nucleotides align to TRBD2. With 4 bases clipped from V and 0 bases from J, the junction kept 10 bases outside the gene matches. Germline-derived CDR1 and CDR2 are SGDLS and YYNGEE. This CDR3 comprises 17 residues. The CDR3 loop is CASSPKGGGSSYNEQFF. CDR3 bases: TGTGCCAGCAGCCCTAAGGGCGGGGGTAGCTCCTACAATGAGCAGTTCTTC.

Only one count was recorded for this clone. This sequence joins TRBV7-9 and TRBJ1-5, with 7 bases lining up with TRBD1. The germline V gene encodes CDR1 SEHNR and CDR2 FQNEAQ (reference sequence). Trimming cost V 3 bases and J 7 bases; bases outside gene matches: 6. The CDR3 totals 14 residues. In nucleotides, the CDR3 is TGTGCCAGCAGCTTCGGGACAGACGGGCAGCCCCAGCATTTT. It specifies CASSFGTDGQPQHF. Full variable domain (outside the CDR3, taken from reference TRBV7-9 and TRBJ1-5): DTGVSQNPRHKITKRGQNVTFRCDPISEHNRLYWYRQTLGQGPEFLTYFQNEAQLEKSRLLSDRFSAERPKGSFSTLEIQRTEQGDSAMYLCASSFGTDGQPQHFGDGTRLSIL.